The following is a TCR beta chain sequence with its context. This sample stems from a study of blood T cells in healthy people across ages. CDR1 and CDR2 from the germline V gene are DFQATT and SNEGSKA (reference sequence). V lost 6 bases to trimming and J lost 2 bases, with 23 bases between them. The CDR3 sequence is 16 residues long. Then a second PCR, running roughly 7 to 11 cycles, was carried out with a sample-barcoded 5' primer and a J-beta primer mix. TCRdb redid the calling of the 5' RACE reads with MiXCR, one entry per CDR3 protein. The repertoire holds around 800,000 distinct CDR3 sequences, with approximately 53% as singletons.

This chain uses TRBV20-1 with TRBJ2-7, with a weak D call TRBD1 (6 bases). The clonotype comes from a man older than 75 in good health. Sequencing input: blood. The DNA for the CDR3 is TGCAGTGCCCGGGAATCTTCCCAGGGGCTACCCTACGAGCAGTACTTC. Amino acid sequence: CSARESSQGLPYEQYF.